The clone carrying this T cell receptor beta chain has ten or more counts. The antigen remains undetermined. The time point here: persistent/refractory GD, antithyroid drugs over 5 years with positive TRAb. PBMCs were the source of the RNA used for TCR sequencing. EDTA tubes were used for drawing 8 to 9 milliliters of peripheral blood. Arm-PCR of CDR3 regions and iRepertoire HTBI primers were the basis on which TCR beta libraries were built. TCRdb itself ran the multiplex PCR reads through MiXCR, one entry per CDR3 protein. The top ten clones hold roughly an eighth of a sample with about 430,000 distinct CDR3 sequences, 21% of them seen once. The data originate from a study of regulatory T cells in long-lasting Graves disease. Study-level background: Positive TSH receptor antibodies alongside over 5 years of antithyroid drugs were what marked Graves' disease as persistent.

CDR1 is SNHLY and CDR2 is FYNNEI in the germline V gene. The CDR3 has 16 residues. V lost 8 bases to trimming and J lost 5 bases; unmatched junction nucleotides: 14. General study results and limits: TCR diversity was lower in persistent Graves' patients than in newly diagnosed ones.

The material sequenced was peripheral blood mononuclear cells (PBMCs), taken when the disease was refractory, from a patient treated with antithyroid drugs. The source of this sequence is a female donor with Graves disease. The chain joins TRBV2 to TRBJ2-2; TRBD2 aligns across 7 bases. The CDR3 here is CASSGVVGEGTGELFF. CDR3 DNA: TGTGCCAGCTCGGGGGTCGTCGGGGAGGGAACCGGGGAGCTGTTTTTT.